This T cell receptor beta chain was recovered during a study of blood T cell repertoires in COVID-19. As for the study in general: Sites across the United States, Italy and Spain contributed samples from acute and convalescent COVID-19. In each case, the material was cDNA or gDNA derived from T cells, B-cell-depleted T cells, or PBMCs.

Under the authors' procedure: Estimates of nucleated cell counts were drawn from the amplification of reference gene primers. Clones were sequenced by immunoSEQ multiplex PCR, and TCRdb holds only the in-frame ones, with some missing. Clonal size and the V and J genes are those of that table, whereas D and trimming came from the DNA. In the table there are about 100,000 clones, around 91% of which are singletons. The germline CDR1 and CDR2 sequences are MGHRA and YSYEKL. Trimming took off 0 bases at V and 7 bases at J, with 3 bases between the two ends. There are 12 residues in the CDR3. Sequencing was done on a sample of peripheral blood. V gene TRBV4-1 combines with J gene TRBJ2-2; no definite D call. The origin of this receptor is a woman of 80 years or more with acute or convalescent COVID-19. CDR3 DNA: TGCGCCAGCAGCCAAGATATCGGGGAGCTGTTTTTT. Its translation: CASSQDIGELFF.